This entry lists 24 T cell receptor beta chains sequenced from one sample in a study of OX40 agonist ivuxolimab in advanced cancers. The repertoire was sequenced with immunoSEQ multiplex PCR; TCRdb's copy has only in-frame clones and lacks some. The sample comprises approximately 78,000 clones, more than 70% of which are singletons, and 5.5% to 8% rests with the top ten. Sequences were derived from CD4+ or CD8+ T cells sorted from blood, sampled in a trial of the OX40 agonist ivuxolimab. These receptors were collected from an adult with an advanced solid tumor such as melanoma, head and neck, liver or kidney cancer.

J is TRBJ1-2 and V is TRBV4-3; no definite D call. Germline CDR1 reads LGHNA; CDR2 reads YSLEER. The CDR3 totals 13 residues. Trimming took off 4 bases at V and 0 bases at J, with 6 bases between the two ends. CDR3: CASSPQTNYGYTF. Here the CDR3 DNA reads TGCGCCAGCAGCCCTCAGACTAACTATGGCTACACCTTC.

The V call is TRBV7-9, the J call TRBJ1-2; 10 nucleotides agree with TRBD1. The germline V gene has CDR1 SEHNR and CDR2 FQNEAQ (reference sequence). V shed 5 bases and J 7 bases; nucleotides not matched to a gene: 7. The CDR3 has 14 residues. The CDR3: CASSPRQGAVGYTF. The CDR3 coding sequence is TGTGCCAGCAGCCCTCGACAGGGGGCGGTTGGCTACACCTTC.

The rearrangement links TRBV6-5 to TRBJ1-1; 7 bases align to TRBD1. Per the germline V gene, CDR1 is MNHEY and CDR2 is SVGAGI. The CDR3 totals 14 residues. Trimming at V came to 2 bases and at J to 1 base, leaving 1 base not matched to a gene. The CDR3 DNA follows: TGTGCCAGCAGTTACAGGGGGCGGAACACTGAAGCTTTCTTT. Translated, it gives CASSYRGRNTEAFF.

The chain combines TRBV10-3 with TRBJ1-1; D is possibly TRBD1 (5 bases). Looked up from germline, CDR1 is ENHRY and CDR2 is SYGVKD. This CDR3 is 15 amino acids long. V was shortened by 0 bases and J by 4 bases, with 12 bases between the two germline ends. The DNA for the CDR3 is TGTGCCATCAGTGAGTCTGTAGGGGACCCCACTGAAGCTTTCTTT. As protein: CAISESVGDPTEAFF.

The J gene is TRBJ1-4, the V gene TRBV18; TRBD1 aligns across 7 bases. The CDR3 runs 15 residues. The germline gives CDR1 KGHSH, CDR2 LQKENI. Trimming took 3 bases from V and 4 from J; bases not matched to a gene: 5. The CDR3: CASSPPGTVNEKLFF. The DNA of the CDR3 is TGTGCCAGCTCACCCCCCGGGACAGTTAATGAAAAACTGTTTTTT.

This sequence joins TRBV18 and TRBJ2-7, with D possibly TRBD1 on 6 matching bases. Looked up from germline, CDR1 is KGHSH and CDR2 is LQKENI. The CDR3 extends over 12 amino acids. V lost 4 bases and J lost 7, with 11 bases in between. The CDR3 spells CASSLAGQEQYF. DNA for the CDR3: TGTGCCAGCTCACTAGCCGGACAGGAGCAGTACTTC.

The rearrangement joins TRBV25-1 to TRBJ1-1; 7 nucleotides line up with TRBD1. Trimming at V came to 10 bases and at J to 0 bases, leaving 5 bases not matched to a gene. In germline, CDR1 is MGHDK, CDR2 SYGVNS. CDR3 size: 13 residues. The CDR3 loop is CATRDSLNTEAFF. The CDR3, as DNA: TGTGCCACCCGGGACAGCTTGAACACTGAAGCTTTCTTT.

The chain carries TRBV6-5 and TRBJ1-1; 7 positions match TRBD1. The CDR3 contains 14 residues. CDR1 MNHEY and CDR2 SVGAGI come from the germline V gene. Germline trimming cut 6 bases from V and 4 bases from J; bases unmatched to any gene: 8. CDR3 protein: CASSSYRGSTEAFF. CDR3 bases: TGTGCCAGCAGCTCCTACAGGGGTAGCACTGAAGCTTTCTTT.

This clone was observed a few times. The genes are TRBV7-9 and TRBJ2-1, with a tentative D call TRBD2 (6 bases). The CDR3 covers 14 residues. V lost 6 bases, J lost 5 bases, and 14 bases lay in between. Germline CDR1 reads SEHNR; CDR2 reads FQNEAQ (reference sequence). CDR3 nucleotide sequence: TGTGCCAGCAGGGGGGACCGGAGGGACAATGAGCAGTTCTTC. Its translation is CASRGDRRDNEQFF.

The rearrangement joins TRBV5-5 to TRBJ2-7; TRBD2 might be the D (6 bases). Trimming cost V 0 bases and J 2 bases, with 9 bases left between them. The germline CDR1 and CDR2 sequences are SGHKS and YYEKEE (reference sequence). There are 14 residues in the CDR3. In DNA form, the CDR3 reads TGTGCCAGCAGCTTGGAGCGGGTTCCCTACGAGCAGTACTTC. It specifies CASSLERVPYEQYF.

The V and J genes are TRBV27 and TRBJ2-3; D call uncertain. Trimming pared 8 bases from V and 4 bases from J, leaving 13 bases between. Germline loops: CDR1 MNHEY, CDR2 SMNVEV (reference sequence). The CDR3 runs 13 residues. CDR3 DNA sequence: TGTGCCAGCCGTAAAGGGCCCCCAGATACGCAGTATTTT. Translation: CASRKGPPDTQYF.

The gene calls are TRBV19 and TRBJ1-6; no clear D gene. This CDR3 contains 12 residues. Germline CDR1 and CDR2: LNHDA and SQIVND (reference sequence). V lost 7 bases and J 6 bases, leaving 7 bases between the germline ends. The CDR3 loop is CASKDLNSPLHF. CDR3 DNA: TGTGCCAGTAAAGACCTTAATTCACCCCTCCACTTT.

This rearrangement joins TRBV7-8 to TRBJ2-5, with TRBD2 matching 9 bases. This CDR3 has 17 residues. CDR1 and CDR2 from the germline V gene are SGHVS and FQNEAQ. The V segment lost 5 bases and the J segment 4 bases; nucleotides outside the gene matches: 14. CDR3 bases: TGTGCCAGCAGCATCCCCATTAGCGGGAGAGGGCGAGAGACCCAGTACTTC. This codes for CASSIPISGRGRETQYF.

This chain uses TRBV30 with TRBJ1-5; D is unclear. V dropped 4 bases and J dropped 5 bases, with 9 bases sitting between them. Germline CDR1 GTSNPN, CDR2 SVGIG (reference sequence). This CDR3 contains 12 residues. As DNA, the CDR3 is TGTGCCTGGACAGGAGGCGATCAGCCCCAGCATTTT. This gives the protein CAWTGGDQPQHF. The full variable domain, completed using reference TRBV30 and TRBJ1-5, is SQTIHQWPATLVQPVGSPLSLECTVEGTSNPNLYWYRQAAGRGLQLLFYSVGIGQISSEVPQNLSASRPQDRQFILSSKKLLLSDSGFYLCAWTGGDQPQHFGDGTRLSIL.

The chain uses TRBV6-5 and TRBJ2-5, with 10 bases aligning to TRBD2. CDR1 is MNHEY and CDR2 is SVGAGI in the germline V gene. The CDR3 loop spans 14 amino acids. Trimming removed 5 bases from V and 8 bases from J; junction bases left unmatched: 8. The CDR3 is CASSRSGRSRTQYF. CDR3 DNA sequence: TGTGCCAGCAGTCGTAGCGGGAGGTCCAGAACCCAGTACTTC.

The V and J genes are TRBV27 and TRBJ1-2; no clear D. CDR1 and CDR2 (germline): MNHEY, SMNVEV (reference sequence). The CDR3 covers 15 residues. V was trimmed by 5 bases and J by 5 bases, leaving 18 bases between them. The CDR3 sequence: CASSPPDRASYGYTF. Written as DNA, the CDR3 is TGTGCCAGCAGTCCTCCCGACCGTGCCTCTTATGGCTACACCTTC.

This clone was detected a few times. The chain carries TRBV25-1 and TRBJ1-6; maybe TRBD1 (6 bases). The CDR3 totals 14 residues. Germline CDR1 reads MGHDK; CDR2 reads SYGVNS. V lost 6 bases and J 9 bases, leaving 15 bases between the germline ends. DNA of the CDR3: TGTGCCAGCAGAATGAGGGGGGGTGGTTCACCCCTCCACTTT. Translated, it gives CASRMRGGGSPLHF.

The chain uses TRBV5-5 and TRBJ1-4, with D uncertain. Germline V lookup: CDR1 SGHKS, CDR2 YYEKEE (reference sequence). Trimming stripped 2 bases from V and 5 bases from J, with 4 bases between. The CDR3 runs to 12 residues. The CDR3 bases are TGTGCCAGCAGCTTCATGAATGAAAAACTGTTTTTT. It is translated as CASSFMNEKLFF.

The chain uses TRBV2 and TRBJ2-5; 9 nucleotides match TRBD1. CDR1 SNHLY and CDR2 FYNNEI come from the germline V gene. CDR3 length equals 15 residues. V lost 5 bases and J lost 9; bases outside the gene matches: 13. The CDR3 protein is CASSPRTGAIRAQYF. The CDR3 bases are TGTGCCAGCAGTCCCCGGACAGGGGCCATCAGGGCCCAGTACTTC. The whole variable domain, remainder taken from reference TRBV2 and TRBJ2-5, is EPEVTQTPSHQVTQMGQEVILRCVPISNHLYFYWYRQILGQKVEFLVSFYNNEISEKSEIFDDQFSVERPDGSNFTLKIRSTKLEDSAMYFCASSPRTGAIRAQYFGPGTRLLVL.

In DNA, the CDR3 is TGTGCCAGTAGTATAAAGGGGCACCCCGTAGGCAATGAGCAGTTCTTC. This sequence encodes CASSIKGHPVGNEQFF. The rearrangement joins TRBV19 to TRBJ2-1, with D possibly matching TRBD1 (5 bases). This CDR3 contains 16 residues. The germline CDR1 and CDR2 sequences are LNHDA and SQIVND (reference sequence). V lost 2 bases, J lost 6 bases, and 17 bases lay in between.

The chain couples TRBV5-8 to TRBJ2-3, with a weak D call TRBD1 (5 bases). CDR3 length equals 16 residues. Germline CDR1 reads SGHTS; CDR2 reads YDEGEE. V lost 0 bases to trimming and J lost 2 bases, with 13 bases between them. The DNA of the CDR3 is TGTGCCAGCAGCTTGGGCATGACAGACCTCACAGATACGCAGTATTTT. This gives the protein CASSLGMTDLTDTQYF.

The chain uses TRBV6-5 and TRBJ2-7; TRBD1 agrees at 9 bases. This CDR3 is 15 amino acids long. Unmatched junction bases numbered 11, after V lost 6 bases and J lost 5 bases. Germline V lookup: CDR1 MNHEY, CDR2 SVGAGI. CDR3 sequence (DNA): TGTGCCAGCAGCCGCACCGGGACAGGGTTCGACGAGCAGTACTTC. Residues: CASSRTGTGFDEQYF.

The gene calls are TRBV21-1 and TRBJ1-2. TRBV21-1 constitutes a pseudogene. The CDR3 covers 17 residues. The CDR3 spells CASSRLSSQGEIYGYTF. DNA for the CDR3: TGTGCCAGCAGCAGACTATCCTCCCAAGGAGAGATCTATGGCTACACCTTC.

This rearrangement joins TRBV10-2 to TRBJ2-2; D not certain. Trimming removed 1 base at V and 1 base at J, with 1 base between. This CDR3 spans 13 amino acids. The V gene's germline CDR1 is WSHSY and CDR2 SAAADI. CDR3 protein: CASSEWNTGELFF. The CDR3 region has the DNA TGCGCCAGCAGTGAGTGGAACACCGGGGAGCTGTTTTTT.